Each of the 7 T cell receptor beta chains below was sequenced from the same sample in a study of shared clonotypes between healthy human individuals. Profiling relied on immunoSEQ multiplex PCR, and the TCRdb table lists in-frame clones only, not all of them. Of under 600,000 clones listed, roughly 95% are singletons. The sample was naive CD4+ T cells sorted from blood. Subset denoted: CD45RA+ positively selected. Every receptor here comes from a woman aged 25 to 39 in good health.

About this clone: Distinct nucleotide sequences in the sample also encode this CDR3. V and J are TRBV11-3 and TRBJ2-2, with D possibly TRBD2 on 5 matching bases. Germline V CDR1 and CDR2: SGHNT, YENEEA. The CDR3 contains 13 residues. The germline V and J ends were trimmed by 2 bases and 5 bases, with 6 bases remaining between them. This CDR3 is CASSLRGTGELFF. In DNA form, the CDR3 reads TGTGCCAGCAGCTTACGAGGGACCGGGGAGCTGTTTTTT.

The CDR3 DNA reads TGTGCCAGTAGTACGACAGGAAGGGGCTTCTACGAGCAGTACTTC. This codes for CASSTTGRGFYEQYF. The V gene is TRBV19, the J gene TRBJ2-7; perhaps TRBD1 as D (6 bases). CDR3 size: 15 residues. V was clipped by 4 bases and J by 3 bases, with 16 bases between them. Germline lookup yields CDR1 LNHDA and CDR2 SQIVND (reference sequence).

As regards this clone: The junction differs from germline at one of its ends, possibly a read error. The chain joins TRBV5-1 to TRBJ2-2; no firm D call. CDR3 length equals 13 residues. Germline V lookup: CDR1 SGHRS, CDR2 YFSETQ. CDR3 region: CASGLGNTGELFF. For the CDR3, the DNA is TGCGCCAGCGGCTTGGGGAACACCGGGGAGCTGTTTTTT.

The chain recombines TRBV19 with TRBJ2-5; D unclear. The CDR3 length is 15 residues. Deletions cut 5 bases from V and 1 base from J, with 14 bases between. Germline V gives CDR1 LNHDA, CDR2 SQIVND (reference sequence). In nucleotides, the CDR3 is TGTGCCAGTAGTCCGGCCGTGACTCGCCAAGAGACCCAGTACTTC. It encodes CASSPAVTRQETQYF.

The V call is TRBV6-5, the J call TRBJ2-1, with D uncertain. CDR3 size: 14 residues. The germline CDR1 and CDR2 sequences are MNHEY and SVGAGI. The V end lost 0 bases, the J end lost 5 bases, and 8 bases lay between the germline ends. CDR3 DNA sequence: TGTGCCAGCAGTTACTCGCTTCGGAACAATGAGCAGTTCTTC. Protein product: CASSYSLRNNEQFF.

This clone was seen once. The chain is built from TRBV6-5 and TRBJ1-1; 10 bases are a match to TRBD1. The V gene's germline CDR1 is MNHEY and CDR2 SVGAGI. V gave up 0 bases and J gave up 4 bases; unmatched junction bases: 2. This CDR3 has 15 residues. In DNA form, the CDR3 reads TGTGCCAGCAGTTACTCGACAGGGGGCGGCACTGAAGCTTTCTTT. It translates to CASSYSTGGGTEAFF.

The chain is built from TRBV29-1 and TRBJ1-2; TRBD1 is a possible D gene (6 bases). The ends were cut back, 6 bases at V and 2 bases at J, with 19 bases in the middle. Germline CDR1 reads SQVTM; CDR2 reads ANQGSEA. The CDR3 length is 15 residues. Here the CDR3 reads CSVDPRDTDNYGYTF. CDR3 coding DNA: TGCAGCGTGGATCCCCGGGACACAGACAACTATGGCTACACCTTC.